Listed below are T cell receptor beta chains from one sample, sequenced in a study of cytomegalovirus exposure and HLA in healthy donors. Clones were sequenced by immunoSEQ multiplex PCR, and TCRdb holds only the in-frame ones, with some missing. Here the sample spans 100,000 to 150,000 clones, about 90% being singletons. Sequencing was performed on PBMCs. These receptors were taken from a young woman in good health and CMV-seronegative. Each CDR3 is given with its conserved first and last residue. A D gene is named only where the DNA matches it firmly. Clone size is shown for a subset of rows, as once, few, many or a class of expanded clone.

cdr3_nt cdr3_aa j_call clone_size d_call v_call
TGTGCCAGCAGCCTACAGCACTACGAGCAGTACTTC CASSLQHYEQYF TRBJ2-7 . . TRBV2
TGTGCCAGCAGCAGGCTGCTCGAGCAGTACTTC CASSRLLEQYF TRBJ2-7 . . TRBV6-1
TGTGCCTGGACAGGGGACATGAACACTGAAGCTTTCTTT CAWTGDMNTEAFF TRBJ1-1 . . TRBV30
TGTGCCAGCAGCCGGACTAGCAATGAGCAGTTCTTC CASSRTSNEQFF TRBJ2-1 many TRBD2 TRBV7-2
TGCGCCAGCAGTCAACATACCCCCCAACTCCCGGGACAGGGGGTAAACACTGAAGCTTTCTTT CASSQHTPQLPGQGVNTEAFF TRBJ1-1 once TRBD1 TRBV23-1
TGTGCCAGCAGCCCTAGCGGGGGGCCTTCCGATACGCAGTATTTT CASSPSGGPSDTQYF TRBJ2-3 . TRBD2 TRBV13
TGTGCCAGCAGGAAACAGGGGGTTGGGGAAAAACTGTTTTTT CASRKQGVGEKLFF TRBJ1-4 . TRBD1 TRBV27
TGCAGCGTAAGACAGGGTCCCATACCTGAGCAGTACTTC CSVRQGPIPEQYF TRBJ2-7 few TRBD1 TRBV29-1
TGTGCCAGCATCGGGACACTCTCCTACGAGCAGTACTTC CASIGTLSYEQYF TRBJ2-7 few . TRBV2
TGTGCCAGCAGCCAAGATAGGGCTAGCGGGGGGACAGATACGCAGTATTTT CASSQDRASGGTDTQYF TRBJ2-3 once TRBD2 TRBV4-2
TGCGCCAGCAGCCAAGGAATAGTCTCTGGAAACACCATATATTTT CASSQGIVSGNTIYF TRBJ1-3 . . TRBV4-3
TGTGCCAGCAGCTTTCAAGGACAGAACTACGAGCAGTACTTC CASSFQGQNYEQYF TRBJ2-7 . . TRBV7-9
TGTGCCAGTAGCGGACTGGGACAAGAGACCCAGTACTTC CASSGLGQETQYF TRBJ2-5 . . TRBV19
TGCGCCAGCAGCTCCCCGGGGTACCCTAACTATGGCTACACCTTC CASSSPGYPNYGYTF TRBJ1-2 . . TRBV5-1
TGTGCCAGCAGTCGGACAGGGAGCTCCTACGAGCAGTACTTC CASSRTGSSYEQYF TRBJ2-7 . TRBD1 TRBV6-5
TGTGCCAGCAGTTTTTCAGGGGCAATAGCCAAAAACATTCAGTACTTC CASSFSGAIAKNIQYF TRBJ2-4 once . TRBV28
TGTGCCAGCAGCTTACGTGGGGCGGGAAATGAGCAGTTCTTC CASSLRGAGNEQFF TRBJ2-1 . . TRBV7-9
TGTGCCAGCTCCCGTACGGAGGGTAGACAAGAGACCCAGTACTTC CASSRTEGRQETQYF TRBJ2-5 few . TRBV18
TGTGCCAGCTCACCCCCCGGGACTGACTACGAGCAGTACTTC CASSPPGTDYEQYF TRBJ2-7 . . TRBV18
TGTGCCAGCAGCTTAACAGCCTCGAACACCGGGGAGCTGTTTTTT CASSLTASNTGELFF TRBJ2-2 . . TRBV11-3
TGTGCCAGTCGCTCCGGGACAGGGGCCTACGAGCAGTACTTC CASRSGTGAYEQYF TRBJ2-7 . TRBD1 TRBV19
TGTGCCAGCATCCCCCCCGGGGCAGGGGACAACGAGCAGTACTTC CASIPPGAGDNEQYF TRBJ2-7 medium-sized . TRBV27
TGTGCCAGCAGTGTCAGTAGGGGGGGGCCCGGTACGCAGTATTTT CASSVSRGGPGTQYF TRBJ2-3 . . TRBV25-1
TGTGCCATCGGGGGACAGGTGAACCAAGAGACCCAGTACTTC CAIGGQVNQETQYF TRBJ2-5 . TRBD1 TRBV10-3
TGTGCCAGCAACCAACTGGGGGCTGGCTACACCTTC CASNQLGAGYTF TRBJ1-2 few . TRBV18
TGTGCCAGCAGTGAACACAGGGCAATGAAGATGGACGAGCAGTACTTC CASSEHRAMKMDEQYF TRBJ2-7 few . TRBV6-1
TGTGCCAGCCGCCAACTAGCGGGAGCAAACAATGAGCAGTTCTTC CASRQLAGANNEQFF TRBJ2-1 . TRBD2 TRBV2
TGTGCCAGCAGCCCGGGGCGGGGGAACACCGGGGAGCTGTTTTTT CASSPGRGNTGELFF TRBJ2-2 . . TRBV6-5
TGTGCCAGCAGTTACCTTCGACAGGGGGCAAACACCATATATTTT CASSYLRQGANTIYF TRBJ1-3 . TRBD1 TRBV6-5
TGCGCCAGCAGCCAAGCGCGGGGGTTCTACGAGCAGTACTTC CASSQARGFYEQYF TRBJ2-7 . TRBD2 TRBV4-1
TGTGCCAGCAGTGCCCTACAGGGGGCCTCTTGGGCTGGAAACACCATATATTTT CASSALQGASWAGNTIYF TRBJ1-3 . TRBD1 TRBV6-1
TGTGCCAGCAGCCAAGCAGCGGGAGTCGGAGATACGCAGTATTTT CASSQAAGVGDTQYF TRBJ2-3 . TRBD2 TRBV4-2
TGTGCTGCGGGACAGCAGAACACTGAAGCTTTCTTT CAAGQQNTEAFF TRBJ1-1 . TRBD1 TRBV28